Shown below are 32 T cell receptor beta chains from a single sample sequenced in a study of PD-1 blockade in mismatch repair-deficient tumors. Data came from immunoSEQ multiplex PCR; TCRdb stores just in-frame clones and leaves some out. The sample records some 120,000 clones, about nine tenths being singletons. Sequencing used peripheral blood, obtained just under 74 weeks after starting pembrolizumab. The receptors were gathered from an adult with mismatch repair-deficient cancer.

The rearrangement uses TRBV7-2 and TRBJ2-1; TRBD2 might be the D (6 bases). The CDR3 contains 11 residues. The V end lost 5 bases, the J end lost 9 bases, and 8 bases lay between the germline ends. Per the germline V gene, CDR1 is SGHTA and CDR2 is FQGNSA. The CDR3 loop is CASSAGLEQFF. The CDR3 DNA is TGTGCCAGCAGCGCGGGGCTTGAGCAGTTCTTC.

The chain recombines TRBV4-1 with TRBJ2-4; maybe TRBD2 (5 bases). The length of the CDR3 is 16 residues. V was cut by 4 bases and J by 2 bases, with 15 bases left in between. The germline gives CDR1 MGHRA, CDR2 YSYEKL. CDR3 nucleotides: TGCGCCAGCAGCCCAAAGAGGGCTAGCTCCAAAAACATTCAGTACTTC. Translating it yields CASSPKRASSKNIQYF.

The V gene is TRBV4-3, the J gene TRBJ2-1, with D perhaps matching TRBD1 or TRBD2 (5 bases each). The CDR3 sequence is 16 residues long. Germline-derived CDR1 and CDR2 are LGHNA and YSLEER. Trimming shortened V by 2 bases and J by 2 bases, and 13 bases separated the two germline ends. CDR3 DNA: TGCGCCAGCAGCCAAAGGGACCTACACCCCTACAATGAGCAGTTCTTC. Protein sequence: CASSQRDLHPYNEQFF.

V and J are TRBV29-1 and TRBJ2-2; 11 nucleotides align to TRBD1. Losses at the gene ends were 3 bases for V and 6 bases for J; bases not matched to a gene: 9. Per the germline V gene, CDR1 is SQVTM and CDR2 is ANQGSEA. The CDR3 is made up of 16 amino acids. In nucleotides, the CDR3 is TGCAGCGTTGAGGGGGAACCGGGACAGGGGGCCGGGGAGCTGTTTTTT. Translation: CSVEGEPGQGAGELFF.

This CDR3 reads CAIGQRGSSYEQYF. The CDR3 coding sequence is TGTGCCATCGGGCAGCGGGGCAGCTCCTACGAGCAGTACTTC. The V call is TRBV10-3, the J call TRBJ2-7, with 7 bases aligning to TRBD2. V lost 8 bases to trimming and J lost 0 bases; unmatched junction nucleotides: 7. The CDR3 spans 14 residues. The germline V gene has CDR1 ENHRY and CDR2 SYGVKD.

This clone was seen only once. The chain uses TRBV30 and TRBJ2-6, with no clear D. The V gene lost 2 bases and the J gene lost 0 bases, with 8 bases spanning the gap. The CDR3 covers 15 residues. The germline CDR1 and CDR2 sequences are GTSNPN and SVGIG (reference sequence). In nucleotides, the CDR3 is TGTGCCTGGAGTTGGGCGATCTCTGGGGCCAACGTCCTGACTTTC. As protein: CAWSWAISGANVLTF.

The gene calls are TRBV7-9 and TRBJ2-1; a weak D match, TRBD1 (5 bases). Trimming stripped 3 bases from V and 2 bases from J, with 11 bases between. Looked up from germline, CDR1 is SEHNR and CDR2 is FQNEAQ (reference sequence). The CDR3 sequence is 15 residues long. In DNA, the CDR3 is TGTGCCAGCAGCTTCTCAAGGGGTACCTACAATGAGCAGTTCTTC. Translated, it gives CASSFSRGTYNEQFF.

CDR3 sequence reads: CAISESAARGETQYF. CDR3 DNA sequence: TGTGCCATCAGTGAGTCGGCGGCCCGGGGGGAGACCCAGTACTTC. The gene calls are TRBV10-3 and TRBJ2-5; TRBD2 might be the D (6 bases). Trimming removed 0 bases from V and 5 bases from J, with 13 bases in between. The CDR3 extends over 15 amino acids. Per germline, CDR1 ENHRY and CDR2 SYGVKD.

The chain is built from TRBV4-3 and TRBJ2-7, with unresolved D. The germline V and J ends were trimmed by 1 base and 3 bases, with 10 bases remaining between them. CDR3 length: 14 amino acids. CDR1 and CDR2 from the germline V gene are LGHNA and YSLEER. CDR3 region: CASSQGATSYEQYF. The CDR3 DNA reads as TGCGCCAGCAGCCAAGGGGCCACAAGCTACGAGCAGTACTTC.

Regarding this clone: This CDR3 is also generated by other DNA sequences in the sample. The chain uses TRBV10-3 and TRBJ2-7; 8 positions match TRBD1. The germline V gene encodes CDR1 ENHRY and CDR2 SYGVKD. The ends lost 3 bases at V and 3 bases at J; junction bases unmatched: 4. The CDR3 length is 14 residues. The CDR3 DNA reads TGTGCCATCAGTGACCCGGACAGGGTCTACGAGCAGTACTTC. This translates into CAISDPDRVYEQYF.

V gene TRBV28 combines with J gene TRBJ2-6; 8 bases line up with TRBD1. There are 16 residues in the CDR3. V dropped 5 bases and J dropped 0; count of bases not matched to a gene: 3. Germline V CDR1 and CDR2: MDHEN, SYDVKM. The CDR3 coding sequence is TGTGCCAGCAGTCCGGGACAGGTCTCTGGGGCCAACGTCCTGACTTTC. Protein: CASSPGQVSGANVLTF.

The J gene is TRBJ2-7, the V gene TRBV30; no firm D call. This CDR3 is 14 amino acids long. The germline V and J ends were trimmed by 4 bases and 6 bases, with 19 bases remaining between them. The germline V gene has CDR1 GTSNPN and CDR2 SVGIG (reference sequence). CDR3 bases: TGTGCCTGGACCGTCCGAGTTGAAGTCGGCGAGCAGTACTTC. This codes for CAWTVRVEVGEQYF.

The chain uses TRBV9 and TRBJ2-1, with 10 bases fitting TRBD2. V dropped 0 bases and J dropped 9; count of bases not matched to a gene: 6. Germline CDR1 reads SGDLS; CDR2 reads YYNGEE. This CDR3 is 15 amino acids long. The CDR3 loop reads CASSVASGSKGEQFF. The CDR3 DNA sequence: TGTGCCAGCAGCGTAGCTAGCGGGAGTAAAGGTGAGCAGTTCTTC.

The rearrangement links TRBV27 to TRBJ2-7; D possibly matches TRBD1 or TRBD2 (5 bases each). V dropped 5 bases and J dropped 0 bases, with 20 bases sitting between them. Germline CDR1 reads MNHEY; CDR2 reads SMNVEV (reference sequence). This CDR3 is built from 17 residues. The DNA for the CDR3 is TGTGCCAGCAGTCCTACCGGGGACGGGTGGAACTCCTACGAGCAGTACTTC. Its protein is CASSPTGDGWNSYEQYF.

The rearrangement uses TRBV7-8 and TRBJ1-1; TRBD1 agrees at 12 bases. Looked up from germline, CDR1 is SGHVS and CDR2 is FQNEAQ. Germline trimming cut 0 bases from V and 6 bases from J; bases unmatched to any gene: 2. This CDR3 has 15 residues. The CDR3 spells CASSLAGQGAAEAFF. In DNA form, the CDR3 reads TGTGCCAGCAGCTTAGCGGGACAGGGGGCGGCTGAAGCTTTCTTT.

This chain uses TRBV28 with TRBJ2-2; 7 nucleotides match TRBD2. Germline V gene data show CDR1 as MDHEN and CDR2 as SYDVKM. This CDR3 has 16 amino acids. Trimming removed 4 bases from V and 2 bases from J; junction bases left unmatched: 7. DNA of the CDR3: TGTGCCAGCAGTTCTCATGGCGGGAGAAACACCGGGGAGCTGTTTTTT. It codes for CASSSHGGRNTGELFF.

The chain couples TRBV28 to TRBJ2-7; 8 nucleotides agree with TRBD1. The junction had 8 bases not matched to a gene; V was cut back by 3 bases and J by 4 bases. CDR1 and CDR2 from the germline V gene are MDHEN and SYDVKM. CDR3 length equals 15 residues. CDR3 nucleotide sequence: TGTGCCAGCAGTTTGGACAGGGTTCTCGTTTACGAGCAGTACTTC. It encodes CASSLDRVLVYEQYF.

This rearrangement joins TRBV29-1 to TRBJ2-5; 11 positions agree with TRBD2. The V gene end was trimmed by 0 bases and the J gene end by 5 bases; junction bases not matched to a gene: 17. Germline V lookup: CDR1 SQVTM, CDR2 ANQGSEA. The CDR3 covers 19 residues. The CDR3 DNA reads TGCAGCGTTGAAGATCGGCTAGCGGGAGGCCCCCGCGGGGAGGAGACCCAGTACTTC. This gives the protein CSVEDRLAGGPRGEETQYF.

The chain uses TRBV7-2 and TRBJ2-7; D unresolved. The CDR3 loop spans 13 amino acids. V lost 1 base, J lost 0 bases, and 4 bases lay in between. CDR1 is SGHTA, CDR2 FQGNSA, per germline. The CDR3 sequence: CASSLDVSYEQYF. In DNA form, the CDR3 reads TGTGCCAGCAGCTTAGATGTCTCCTACGAGCAGTACTTC.

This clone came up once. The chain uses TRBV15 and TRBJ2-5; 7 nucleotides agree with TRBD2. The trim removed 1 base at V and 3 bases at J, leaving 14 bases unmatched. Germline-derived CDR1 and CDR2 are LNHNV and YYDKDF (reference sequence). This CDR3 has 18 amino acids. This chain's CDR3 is CATSRGRNVGTTKETQYF. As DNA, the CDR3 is TGTGCCACCAGCAGAGGACGTAACGTCGGGACTACCAAAGAGACCCAGTACTTC. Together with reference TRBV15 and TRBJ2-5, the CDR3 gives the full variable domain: DAMVIQNPRYQVTQFGKPVTLSCSQTLNHNVMYWYQQKSSQAPKLLFHYYDKDFNNEADTPDNFQSRRPNTSFCFLDIRSPGLGDTAMYLCATSRGRNVGTTKETQYFGPGTRLLVL.

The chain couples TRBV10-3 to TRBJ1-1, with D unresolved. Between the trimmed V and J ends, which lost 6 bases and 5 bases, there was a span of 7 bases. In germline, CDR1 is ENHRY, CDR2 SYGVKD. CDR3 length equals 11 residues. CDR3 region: CAIRSGTEAFF. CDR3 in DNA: TGTGCCATCAGGTCCGGGACTGAAGCTTTCTTT.

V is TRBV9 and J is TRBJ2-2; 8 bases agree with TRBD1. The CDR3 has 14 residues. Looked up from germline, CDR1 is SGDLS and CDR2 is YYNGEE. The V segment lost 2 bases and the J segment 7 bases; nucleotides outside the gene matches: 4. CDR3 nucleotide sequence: TGTGCCAGCAGCGTTGGTACAGGGGGCGGGGAGCTGTTTTTT. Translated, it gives CASSVGTGGGELFF. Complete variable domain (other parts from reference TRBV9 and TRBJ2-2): DSGVTQTPKHLITATGQRVTLRCSPRSGDLSVYWYQQSLDQGLQFLIQYYNGEERAKGNILERFSAQQFPDLHSELNLSSLELGDSALYFCASSVGTGGGELFFGEGSRLTVL.

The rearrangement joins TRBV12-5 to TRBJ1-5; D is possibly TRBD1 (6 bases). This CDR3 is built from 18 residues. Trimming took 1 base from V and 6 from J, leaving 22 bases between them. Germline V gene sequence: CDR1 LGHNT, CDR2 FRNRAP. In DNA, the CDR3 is TGTGCTAGTGGTTTGGCGGGACAAGATTTACTGGTCGGTCAGCCCCAGCATTTT. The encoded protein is CASGLAGQDLLVGQPQHF.

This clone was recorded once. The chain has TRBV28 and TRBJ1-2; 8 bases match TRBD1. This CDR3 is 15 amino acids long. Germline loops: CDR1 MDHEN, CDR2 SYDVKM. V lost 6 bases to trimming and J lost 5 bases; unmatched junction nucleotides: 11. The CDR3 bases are TGTGCCAGCAGACCGACCTGGGACAGGCAATATGGCTACACCTTC. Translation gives CASRPTWDRQYGYTF.

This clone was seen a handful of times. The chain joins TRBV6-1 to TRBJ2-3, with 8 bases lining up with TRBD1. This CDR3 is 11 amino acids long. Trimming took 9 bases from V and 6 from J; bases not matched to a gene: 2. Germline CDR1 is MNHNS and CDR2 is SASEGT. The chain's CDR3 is CASNRGDTQYF. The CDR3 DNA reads TGTGCCAGTAACAGGGGGGATACGCAGTATTTT.

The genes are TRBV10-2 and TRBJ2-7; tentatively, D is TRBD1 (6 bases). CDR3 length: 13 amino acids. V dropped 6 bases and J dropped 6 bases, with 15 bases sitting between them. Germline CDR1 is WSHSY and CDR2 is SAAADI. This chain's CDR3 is CASSGLGAGEQYF. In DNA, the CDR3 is TGCGCCAGCAGCGGGTTGGGGGCCGGCGAGCAGTACTTC.

The chain's CDR3 is CASRVGNTIYF. The CDR3 nucleotides are TGTGCCAGTAGAGTTGGAAACACCATATATTTT. V usage is TRBV19 and J usage is TRBJ1-3; D call uncertain. The germline V gene encodes CDR1 LNHDA and CDR2 SQIVND (reference sequence). V was shortened by 6 bases and J by 3 bases, with 3 bases between the two germline ends. The CDR3 length is 11 residues.

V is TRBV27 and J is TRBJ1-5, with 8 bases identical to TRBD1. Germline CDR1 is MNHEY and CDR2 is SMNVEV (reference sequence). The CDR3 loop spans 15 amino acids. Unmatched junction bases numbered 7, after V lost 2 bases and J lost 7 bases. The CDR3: CASSLHRGGSQPQHF. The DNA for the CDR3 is TGTGCCAGCAGTTTACACAGGGGGGGTTCCCAGCCCCAGCATTTT.

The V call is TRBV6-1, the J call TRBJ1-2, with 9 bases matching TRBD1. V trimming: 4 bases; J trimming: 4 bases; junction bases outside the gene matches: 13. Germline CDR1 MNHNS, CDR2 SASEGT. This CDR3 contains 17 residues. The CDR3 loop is CASSGVSWDRATYGYTF. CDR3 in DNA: TGTGCCAGCAGTGGGGTATCTTGGGACAGGGCGACCTATGGCTACACCTTC.

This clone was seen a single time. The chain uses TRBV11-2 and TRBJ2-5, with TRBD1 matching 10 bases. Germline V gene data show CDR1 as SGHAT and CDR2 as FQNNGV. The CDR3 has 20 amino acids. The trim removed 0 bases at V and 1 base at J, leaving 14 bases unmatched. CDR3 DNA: TGTGCCAGCAGCTTAGAGGTTAGGACAGGGGGTAGACCGACCCAAGAGACCCAGTACTTC. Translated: CASSLEVRTGGRPTQETQYF.

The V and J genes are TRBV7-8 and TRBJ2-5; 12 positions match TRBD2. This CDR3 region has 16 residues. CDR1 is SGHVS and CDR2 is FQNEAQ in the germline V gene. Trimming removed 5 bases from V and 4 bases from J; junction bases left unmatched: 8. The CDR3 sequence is CASSPSLAGGSETQYF. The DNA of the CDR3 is TGTGCCAGCAGCCCTAGTCTAGCGGGAGGGTCAGAGACCCAGTACTTC.

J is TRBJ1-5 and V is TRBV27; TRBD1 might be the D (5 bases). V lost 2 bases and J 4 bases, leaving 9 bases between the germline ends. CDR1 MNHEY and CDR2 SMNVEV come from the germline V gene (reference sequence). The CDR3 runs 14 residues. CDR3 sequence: CASSLQGENQPQHF. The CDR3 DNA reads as TGTGCCAGCAGTTTACAGGGAGAAAATCAGCCCCAGCATTTT.